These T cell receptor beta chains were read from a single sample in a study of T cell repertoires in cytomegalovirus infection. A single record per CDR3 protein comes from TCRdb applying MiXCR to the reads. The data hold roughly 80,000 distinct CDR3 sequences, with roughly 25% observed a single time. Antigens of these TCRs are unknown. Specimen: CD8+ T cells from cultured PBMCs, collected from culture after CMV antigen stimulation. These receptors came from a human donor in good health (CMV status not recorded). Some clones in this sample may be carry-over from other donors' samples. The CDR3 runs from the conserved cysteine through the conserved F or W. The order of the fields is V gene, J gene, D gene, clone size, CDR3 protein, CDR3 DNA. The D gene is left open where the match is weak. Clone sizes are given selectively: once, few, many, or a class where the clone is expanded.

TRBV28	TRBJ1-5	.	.	CASSLAPQGGQPQHF	TGTGCCAGCAGTTTAGCCCCGCAGGGTGGGCAGCCCCAGCATTTT
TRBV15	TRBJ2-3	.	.	CATSRLRPSAGADTQYF	TGTGCCACCAGCAGATTACGACCAAGTGCTGGGGCAGATACGCAGTATTTT
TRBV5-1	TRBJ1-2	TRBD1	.	CASSLAAGQGHHF	TGCGCCAGCAGCTTGGCCGCGGGACAGGGACACCACTTC
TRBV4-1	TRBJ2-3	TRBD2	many	CASSQDWTSGSTDTQYF	TGCGCCAGCAGCCAAGATTGGACTAGCGGTAGCACAGATACGCAGTATTTT
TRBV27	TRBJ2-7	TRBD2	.	CASRLAGSSYEQYF	TGTGCCAGCAGGCTAGCGGGGAGTTCCTACGAGCAGTACTTC
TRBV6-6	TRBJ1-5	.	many	CASTSSPGFQPQHF	TGTGCCAGCACCTCCTCGCCGGGATTCCAGCCCCAGCATTTT
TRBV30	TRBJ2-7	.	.	CAWSEGGAGEWGEQYF	TGTGCCTGGAGTGAGGGCGGGGCCGGGGAATGGGGCGAGCAGTACTTC
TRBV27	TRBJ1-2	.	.	CASRGMGRLNYGYTF	TGTGCCAGCAGGGGGATGGGACGGCTCAACTATGGCTACACCTTC
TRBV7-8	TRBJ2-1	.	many	CASSLEVGRGNEQFF	TGTGCCAGCAGCTTAGAGGTCGGCAGGGGAAATGAGCAGTTCTTC
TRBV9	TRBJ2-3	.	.	CASSVAVATSTDTQYF	TGTGCCAGCAGCGTAGCCGTAGCGACTAGCACAGATACGCAGTATTTT
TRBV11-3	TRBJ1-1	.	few	CASSLGSGSHTEAFF	TGTGCCAGCAGCTTAGGATCAGGGTCTCACACTGAAGCTTTCTTT
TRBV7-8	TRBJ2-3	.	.	CASSSSDAPPYTDTQYF	TGTGCCAGCAGCTCATCGGACGCGCCTCCCTACACAGATACGCAGTATTTT
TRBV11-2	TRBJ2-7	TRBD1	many	CASSLGAGGYEQYF	TGTGCCAGCAGCTTAGGGGCAGGGGGCTACGAGCAGTACTTC
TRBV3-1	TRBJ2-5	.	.	CASSRVRTDQETQYF	TGTGCCAGCAGCCGCGTCCGGACAGACCAAGAGACCCAGTACTTC
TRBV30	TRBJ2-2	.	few	CAWSGTTQGLTGELFF	TGTGCCTGGAGTGGTACGACTCAGGGACTCACCGGGGAGCTGTTTTTT
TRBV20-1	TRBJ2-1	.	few	CSARGGNEQFF	TGCAGTGCTAGAGGGGGTAATGAGCAGTTCTTC